The next 10 T cell receptor beta chains were all read from a single sample in a study of regulatory T cells in long-lasting Graves disease. According to the study, TCR beta libraries were built with iRepertoire HTBI primers and CDR3-region Arm-PCR. TCRdb analysed the multiplex PCR reads with MiXCR anew, one entry per CDR3 protein. Seen here are around 500,000 distinct CDR3 sequences, 15% to 20% observed once, and the top ten hold 25%. Indicated time point: newly diagnosed GD, antithyroid drugs for less than 3 months. The TCR library was made from RNA extracted from PBMCs. These data were also filed under a second study, of T cells in Graves' hyperthyroidism and ophthalmopathy.

Sequencing was performed on peripheral blood mononuclear cells (PBMCs), taken at new diagnosis, from a patient treated with antithyroid drugs. Receptor source: a woman aged 35-65 years with Graves disease.

This chain connects TRBV7-3 to TRBJ1-1; a weak D match, TRBD1 (6 bases). The CDR3 contains 15 residues. Per the germline V gene, CDR1 is SGHTA and CDR2 is FQGTGA. V lost 5 bases and J lost 1, with 14 bases in between. CDR3 residues: CASSALDRRNTEAFF. CDR3 nucleotides: TGTGCCAGCAGCGCCCTCGACAGGAGGAACACTGAAGCTTTCTTT.

The chain joins TRBV3-1 to TRBJ2-5, with 8 positions matching TRBD2. CDR3 length: 14 residues. Germline V gives CDR1 LGHDT, CDR2 YNNKEL (reference sequence). Trimming cost V 4 bases and J 3 bases; bases outside gene matches: 4. The CDR3 loop reads CASSLGLVKETQYF. CDR3 nucleotides: TGTGCCAGCAGCCTGGGACTAGTAAAAGAGACCCAGTACTTC.

This clonotype was seen repeatedly, ten times or more. The rearrangement uses TRBV28 and TRBJ1-5, with D hard to call. The CDR3 is 12 amino acids. Germline V gives CDR1 MDHEN, CDR2 SYDVKM. Trimming left V 2 bases short and J 6 bases short, with 5 bases between. The CDR3 here is CASSLKVQPQHF. The CDR3 region has the DNA TGTGCCAGCAGTTTAAAGGTTCAGCCCCAGCATTTT.

V gene TRBV2 combines with J gene TRBJ1-2; 8 bases align to TRBD1. Germline-derived CDR1 and CDR2 are SNHLY and FYNNEI. CDR3 length: 14 residues. Trimming cost V 4 bases and J 3 bases; bases outside gene matches: 4. The CDR3 DNA sequence: TGTGCCAGCAGTGGCGAGACAGGGGACTATGGCTACACCTTC. It codes for CASSGETGDYGYTF.

V is TRBV12-3 or TRBV12-4 and J is TRBJ2-3, with 8 bases matching TRBD2. J lost 0 bases, V lost 6 bases, and 5 bases had no gene match. The CDR3 spans 15 residues. The CDR3 loop reads CASRRGGLSTDTQYF. The DNA of the CDR3 is TGTGCCAGCAGGCGCGGGGGGCTCAGCACAGATACGCAGTATTTT.

V gene TRBV4-1 combines with J gene TRBJ2-5, with D possibly matching TRBD2 (9 bases). In germline, CDR1 is MGHRA, CDR2 YSYEKL. The CDR3 is made up of 17 amino acids. V lost 2 bases and J lost 5, with 21 bases in between. The CDR3 reads CASSQTGGVAGEETQYF. Written as DNA, the CDR3 is TGCGCCAGCAGCCAAACAGGGGGAGTAGCGGGGGAGGAGACCCAGTACTTC.

This clonotype was recorded many times. This sequence joins TRBV27 and TRBJ2-3; 12 bases align to TRBD2. The CDR3 spans 14 residues. Germline-derived CDR1 and CDR2 are MNHEY and SMNVEV (reference sequence). V lost 8 bases and J lost 6; bases outside the gene matches: 6. This CDR3 reads CASQQGLAGDTQYF. CDR3 DNA: TGTGCCAGCCAACAGGGACTAGCGGGTGATACGCAGTATTTT.

The CDR3 sequence is CASSGVLNGELFF. CDR3 sequence (DNA): TGTGCCAGCAGCGGAGTATTAAACGGGGAGCTGTTTTTT. This chain uses TRBV6-1 with TRBJ2-2, with unresolved D. V was pared by 6 bases and J by 7 bases, with 12 bases between. The CDR3 covers 13 residues. The V gene's germline CDR1 is MNHNS and CDR2 SASEGT.

The chain has TRBV19 and TRBJ1-1; tentatively, D is TRBD1 (5 bases). The germline CDR1 and CDR2 sequences are LNHDA and SQIVND (reference sequence). CDR3 length: 15 residues. The V gene lost 7 bases and the J gene lost 5 bases, with 20 bases spanning the gap. This chain's CDR3 is CASITSAGGWTEAFF. The CDR3 DNA reads TGTGCCAGTATCACATCAGCCGGGGGTTGGACTGAAGCTTTCTTT.

This clonotype appeared many times. This chain connects TRBV18 to TRBJ1-4; D is undetermined. Trimming pared 6 bases from V and 0 bases from J, leaving 8 bases between. This CDR3 is 14 amino acids long. From germline, CDR1 is KGHSH and CDR2 LQKENI. CDR3 in DNA: TGTGCCAGCTCGCCCACGGCAACTAATGAAAAACTGTTTTTT. It yields the protein CASSPTATNEKLFF.